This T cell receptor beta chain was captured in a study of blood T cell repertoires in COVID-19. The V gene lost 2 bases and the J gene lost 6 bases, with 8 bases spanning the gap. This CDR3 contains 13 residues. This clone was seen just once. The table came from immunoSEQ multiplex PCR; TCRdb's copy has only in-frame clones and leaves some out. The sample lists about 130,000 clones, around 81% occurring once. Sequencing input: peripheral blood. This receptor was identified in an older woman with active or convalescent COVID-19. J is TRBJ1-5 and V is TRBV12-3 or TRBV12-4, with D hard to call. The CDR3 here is CASSLKSAQPQHF. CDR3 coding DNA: TGTGCCAGCAGTTTAAAGAGTGCTCAGCCCCAGCATTTT.